This T cell receptor (beta chain) was identified in a study of blood T cell repertoires in COVID-19. About the research overall: Samples of COVID-19 (acute and convalescent) were obtained from the United States, Italy and Spain. PBMCs, B-cell-depleted T cells, or T cells were the source of the cDNA or gDNA that made up the material.

Study processing details: Reference gene primer amplification in the assay estimated nucleated cell counts. The assay was immunoSEQ multiplex PCR, and TCRdb's table has in-frame clones only and misses some. V and J calls and clone size are copied from that table; D and trimming were computed from the DNA. The repertoire holds approximately 100,000 clones, with roughly 84% as singletons. The CDR3 has 15 amino acids. Losses at the gene ends were 6 bases for V and 5 bases for J; bases not matched to a gene: 10. The V gene's germline CDR1 is MGHRA and CDR2 YSYEKL. The chain is built from TRBV4-1 and TRBJ1-1, with 9 bases matching TRBD1. The clonotype comes from a human donor in a cohort sampled during active COVID-19. The sequenced material came from peripheral blood. The CDR3 coding sequence is TGCGCCAGCAGGGCGGCACAGGGGGCGGATACTGAAGCTTTCTTT. Translation gives CASRAAQGADTEAFF.